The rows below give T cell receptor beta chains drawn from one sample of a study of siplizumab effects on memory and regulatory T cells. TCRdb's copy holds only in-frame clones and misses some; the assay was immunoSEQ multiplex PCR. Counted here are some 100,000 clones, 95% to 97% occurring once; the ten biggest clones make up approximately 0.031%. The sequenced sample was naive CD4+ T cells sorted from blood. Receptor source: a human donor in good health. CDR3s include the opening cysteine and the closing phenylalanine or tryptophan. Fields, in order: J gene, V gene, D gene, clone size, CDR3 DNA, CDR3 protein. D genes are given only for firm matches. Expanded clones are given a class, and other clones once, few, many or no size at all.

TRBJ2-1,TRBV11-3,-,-,TGTGCCAGCAGCCCGGTCCCAACGGGGGAGCAGTTCTTC,CASSPVPTGEQFF
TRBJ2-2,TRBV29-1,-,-,TGCAGCGTTGTAACTACGCAGATGGGAGGTGGGACCGGGGAGCTGTTTTTT,CSVVTTQMGGGTGELFF
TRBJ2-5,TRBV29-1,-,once,TGCAGCGTCCGAGATTGGGGGCAAGAGACCCAGTACTTC,CSVRDWGQETQYF
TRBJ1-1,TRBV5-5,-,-,TGTGCCAGCAGCTTTGGGTGGCAGAACACTGAAGCTTTCTTT,CASSFGWQNTEAFF
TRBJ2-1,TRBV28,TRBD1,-,TGTGCCAGCAGTTTGGGACAGCCCTACAATGAGCAGTTCTTC,CASSLGQPYNEQFF
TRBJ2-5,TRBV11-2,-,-,TGTGCCAGCAGCTTTCGGGACCTGGGGGAGACCCAGTACTTC,CASSFRDLGETQYF
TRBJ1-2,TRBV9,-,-,TGTGCCAGCAGCGTAGGACAGTTAGCTAACTATGGCTACACCTTC,CASSVGQLANYGYTF
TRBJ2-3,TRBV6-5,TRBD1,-,TGTGCCAGCAGCCTCGGACAGGTGTCAGATACGCAGTATTTT,CASSLGQVSDTQYF
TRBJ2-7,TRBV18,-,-,TGTGCCAGCTCACCTCCAGGGGGGGGCAGTTACGAGCAGTACTTC,CASSPPGGGSYEQYF
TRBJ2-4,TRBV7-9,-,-,TGTGCCAGCAGCCCTAAAGTTGAGGGAAACATTCAGTACTTC,CASSPKVEGNIQYF
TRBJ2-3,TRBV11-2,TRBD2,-,TGTGCCAGCAGCCCCCCCATAGCGGGGGCACTTCCCACAGATACGCAGTATTTT,CASSPPIAGALPTDTQYF
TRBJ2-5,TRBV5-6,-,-,TGTGCCAGCAGTCCGGATTGGGGGGCGTCACAAGAGACCCAGTACTTC,CASSPDWGASQETQYF
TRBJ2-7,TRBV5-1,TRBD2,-,TGCGCCAGCAGATCACTGCCGGGACTAGCGGGGGGGCCGAAAGAGCAGTACTTC,CASRSLPGLAGGPKEQYF
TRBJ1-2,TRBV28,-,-,TGTGCCAGCAGTTCCGGATTTTATGGCTACACCTTC,CASSSGFYGYTF
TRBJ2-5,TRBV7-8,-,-,TGTGCCAGCAGCTTAGACGAAGGGCGTAAAGAGACCCAGTACTTC,CASSLDEGRKETQYF
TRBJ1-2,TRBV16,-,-,TGTGCCAGCAGCCAAGTAGGCTCTTCCTATGGCTACACCTTC,CASSQVGSSYGYTF
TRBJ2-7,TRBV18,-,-,TGTGCCAGCTCGCCCTCTACTCCCCTTTACGAGCAGTACTTC,CASSPSTPLYEQYF
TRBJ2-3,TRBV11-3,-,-,TGTGCCAGCAGCCGGGTTTCGAAAGATACGCAGTATTTT,CASSRVSKDTQYF
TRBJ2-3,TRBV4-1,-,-,TGCGCCAGCAGCCAAAGGAGCGGCGATACGCAGTATTTT,CASSQRSGDTQYF
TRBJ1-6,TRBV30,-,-,TGTGCCTGGAAGGCACACGTATCAACACCCCTCCACTTT,CAWKAHVSTPLHF
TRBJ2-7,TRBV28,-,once,TGTGCCAGCAGCCTCTTATACGAGCAGTACTTC,CASSLLYEQYF
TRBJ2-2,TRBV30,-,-,TGTGCCTGGGGCCCAGGGTCTGGGGAGCTGTTTTTT,CAWGPGSGELFF
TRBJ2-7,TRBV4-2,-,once,TGTGCCAGCAGCCAAGGGGAAACCTACGAGCAGTACTTC,CASSQGETYEQYF
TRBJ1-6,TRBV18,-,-,TGTGCCAGCTCACCACTCGGGACACCTAGCTCCTATAATTCACCCCTCCACTTT,CASSPLGTPSSYNSPLHF
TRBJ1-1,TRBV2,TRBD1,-,TGTGCCAGCAACGGACAGGGGGGACCCACTGAAGCTTTCTTT,CASNGQGGPTEAFF
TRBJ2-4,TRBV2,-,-,TGTGCCAGCAGTGCATGGGATTTAGCCAAAAACATTCAGTACTTC,CASSAWDLAKNIQYF
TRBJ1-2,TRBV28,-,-,TGTGCCAGCAGCCTAGAGAGCTATGGCTACACCTTC,CASSLESYGYTF
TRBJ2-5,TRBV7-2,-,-,TGTGCCAGCAGCTTAGGGGTAGACTCCGGGGAGACCCAGTACTTC,CASSLGVDSGETQYF
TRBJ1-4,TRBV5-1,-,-,TGCGCCAGCAGTCGGACGGGTGAAACTAATGAAAAACTGTTTTTT,CASSRTGETNEKLFF
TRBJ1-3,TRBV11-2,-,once,TGTGCCAGCAGCTTAAGGGTTCAGGGAGGCTCTGGAAACACCATATATTTT,CASSLRVQGGSGNTIYF
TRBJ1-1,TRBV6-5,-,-,TGTGCCAGCAGTTACGAACGGGTGAACACTGAAGCTTTCTTT,CASSYERVNTEAFF
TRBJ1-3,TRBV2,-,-,TGTGCCAGCAGTGATTTGGGTTTCTCTGGAAACACCATATATTTT,CASSDLGFSGNTIYF
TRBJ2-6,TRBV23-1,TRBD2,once,TGCGCCAGCAGTCACCCTCCCAGTCGGGGGGGATCTGGGGCCAACGTCCTGACTTTC,CASSHPPSRGGSGANVLTF
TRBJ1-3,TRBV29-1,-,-,TGCAGCGTTGGACAGGTAGCTGGAAACACCATATATTTT,CSVGQVAGNTIYF
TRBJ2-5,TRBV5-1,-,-,TGCGCCAGCAGTTGGGAGGCAGGGCGGCAAGAGACCCAGTACTTC,CASSWEAGRQETQYF
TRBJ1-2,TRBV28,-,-,TGTGCCAGCAGTTTTGGGCAGGGGGGCTACACCTTC,CASSFGQGGYTF
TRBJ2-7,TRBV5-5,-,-,TGTGCCAGCAGCTTGAGTCTGGGATTTCGGGAGCAGTACTTC,CASSLSLGFREQYF
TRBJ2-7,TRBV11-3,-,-,TGTGCCAGCAGCTCCCCCTACGAGCAGTACTTC,CASSSPYEQYF
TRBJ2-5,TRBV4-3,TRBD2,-,TGCGCCAGCAGCCAAGTAAAGGTAGCGGGGGAACCGACCAAAGAGACCCAGTACTTC,CASSQVKVAGEPTKETQYF